These 9 T cell receptor beta chains share one sample of origin, sequenced in a study of tumor-infiltrating lymphocytes in localized non-small cell lung cancer. The protocol was immunoSEQ multiplex PCR, while the TCRdb copy is restricted to in-frame clones and leaves out a portion. This sample carries 12,000 or so clones, under 80% of them seen once, and the ten largest clones take 4.5%. Sequencing input: lung tumor tissue. These TCRs come from a human donor with non-small cell lung cancer.

The chain has TRBV19 and TRBJ1-3, with D tentatively TRBD1 (5 bases). Per germline, CDR1 LNHDA and CDR2 SQIVND (reference sequence). Trimming removed 5 bases at V and 11 bases at J, with 10 bases between. The CDR3 has 11 residues. The CDR3 sequence: CASSPGPAIYF. The CDR3 bases are TGTGCCAGTAGTCCGGGACCAGCCATATATTTT.

The CDR3 here is CASSLALAGVGGQPQHF. The CDR3 DNA reads as TGTGCCAGCAGCTTAGCCCTTGCCGGGGTAGGTGGTCAGCCCCAGCATTTT. The chain couples TRBV7-2 to TRBJ1-5; D unresolved. V shed 0 bases and J shed 6 bases, with 18 bases lying between them. This CDR3 is 17 amino acids long. Looked up from germline, CDR1 is SGHTA and CDR2 is FQGNSA.

A few counts support this clone. This rearrangement joins TRBV11-1 to TRBJ1-2; TRBD1 might be the D (6 bases). The CDR3 length is 13 residues. Per the germline V gene, CDR1 is SGHAT and CDR2 is FQDESV (reference sequence). V lost 5 bases and J 3 bases, leaving 10 bases between the germline ends. The CDR3 spells CASSLRQDYGYTF. The CDR3, as DNA: TGTGCCAGCAGCCTCCGACAGGACTATGGCTACACCTTC.

This clone has just a few counts. This chain connects TRBV4-2 to TRBJ2-2; TRBD2 aligns across 9 bases. This CDR3 has 18 residues. J was trimmed by 4 bases and V by 3 bases; bases with no gene match: 12. CDR1 and CDR2 (germline): LGHNA, YNFKEQ. CDR3 sequence (DNA): TGTGCCAGCAGCCACGCCGGGTTGGAGCGGGGGGTCACCGGGGAGCTGTTTTTT. This encodes CASSHAGLERGVTGELFF.

The chain couples TRBV18 to TRBJ2-5, with D perhaps assigned TRBD1 or TRBD2 (5 bases each). Trimming took 3 bases from V and 7 from J, leaving 15 bases between them. This CDR3 region has 14 residues. Germline V gives CDR1 KGHSH, CDR2 LQKENI. The CDR3 here is CASSPTRGMGTQYF. For the CDR3, the DNA is TGTGCCAGCTCACCGACGAGGGGAATGGGGACCCAGTACTTC.

The chain links TRBV5-1 to TRBJ2-5, with 9 nucleotides matching TRBD2. CDR1 and CDR2 from the germline V gene are SGHRS and YFSETQ. The V and J ends lost 2 bases and 9 bases, in that order; junction bases with no gene match: 8. The CDR3 has 14 amino acids. In DNA form, the CDR3 reads TGCGCCAGCAGCTTAGGGACTAGCTGGGGGGCCCAGTACTTC. It specifies CASSLGTSWGAQYF.

The chain employs TRBV14 and TRBJ1-1, with D uncertain. Germline lookup yields CDR1 SGHDN and CDR2 FVKESK. V dropped 0 bases and J dropped 0 bases, with 23 bases sitting between them. CDR3 length equals 20 residues. CDR3 loop: CASSQDYWGGYGRMNTEAFF. Written as DNA, the CDR3 is TGTGCCAGCAGCCAAGATTATTGGGGAGGGTACGGACGGATGAACACTGAAGCTTTCTTT. The full variable domain, in which reference TRBV14 and TRBJ1-1 provide the parts outside the CDR3, is EAGVTQFPSHSVIEKGQTVTLRCDPISGHDNLYWYRRVMGKEIKFLLHFVKESKQDESGMPNNRFLAERTGGTYSTLKVQPAELEDSGVYFCASSQDYWGGYGRMNTEAFFGQGTRLTVV.

This chain uses TRBV7-2 with TRBJ2-7; TRBD1 agrees at 7 bases. Trimming at V came to 3 bases and at J to 2 bases, leaving 4 bases not matched to a gene. The CDR3 sequence is 14 residues long. Per germline, CDR1 SGHTA and CDR2 FQGNSA. CDR3 coding DNA: TGTGCCAGCAGCTTGTACAGGGGAACCTACGAGCAGTACTTC. Protein product: CASSLYRGTYEQYF.

The CDR3 region has the DNA TGTGCCAGCAGCTTTCTAGCTGTACAAGAGACCCAGTACTTC. It yields the protein CASSFLAVQETQYF. V is TRBV2 and J is TRBJ2-5; maybe TRBD2 (5 bases). CDR1 is SNHLY and CDR2 is FYNNEI in the germline V gene. This CDR3 spans 14 amino acids. V was shortened by 6 bases and J by 2 bases, with 13 bases between the two germline ends.